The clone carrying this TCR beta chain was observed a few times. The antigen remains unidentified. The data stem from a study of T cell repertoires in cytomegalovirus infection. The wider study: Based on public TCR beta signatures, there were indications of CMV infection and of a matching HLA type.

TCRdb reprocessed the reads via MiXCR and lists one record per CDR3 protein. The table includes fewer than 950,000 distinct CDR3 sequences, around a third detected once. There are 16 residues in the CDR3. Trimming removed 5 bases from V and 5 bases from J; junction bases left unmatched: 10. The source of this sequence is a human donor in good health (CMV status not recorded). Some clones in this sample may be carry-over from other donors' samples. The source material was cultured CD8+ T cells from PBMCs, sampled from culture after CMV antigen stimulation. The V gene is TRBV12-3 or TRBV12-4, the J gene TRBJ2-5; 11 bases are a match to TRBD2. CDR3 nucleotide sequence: TGTGCCAGCAGTCCCCCCGGGACTAGCGGCCGGGAGACCCAGTACTTC. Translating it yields CASSPPGTSGRETQYF.